This T cell receptor beta chain was identified in a study of beta chain features in type 1 diabetes. The isolated RNA, all of it, was reverse transcribed, so expressed TCRB transcripts were what got sequenced. The method was immunoSEQ multiplex PCR; TCRdb's version includes in-frame clones alone and lacks a portion of them. Altogether about 450,000 clones are present, 9.5% to 12% being singletons, with the ten largest covering 0.035% to 0.05%. This clone showed up just a few times. The germline V gene has CDR1 SGHTA and CDR2 FQGTGA. Trimming stripped 2 bases from V and 6 bases from J, with 10 bases between. The CDR3 is 14 residues long.

The specimen sequenced was naive CD4+ T cells from blood. The chain recombines TRBV7-3 with TRBJ2-2; no firm D call. The TCR sequence derives from a woman in her late teens or twenties in good health. CDR3 bases: TGTGCCAGCAGCTTAGTGTCTACAGCCGGGGAGCTGTTTTTT. Its protein product is CASSLVSTAGELFF. The whole variable domain, filled in from reference TRBV7-3 and TRBJ2-2, reads GAGVSQTPSNKVTEKGKYVELRCDPISGHTALYWYRQSLGQGPEFLIYFQGTGAADDSGLPNDRFFAVRPEGSVSTLKIQRTERGDSAVYLCASSLVSTAGELFFGEGSRLTVL.